The 29 T cell receptor beta chains in this list originate from one sample, sequenced in a study of cytomegalovirus exposure and HLA in healthy donors. It was with 60 Vbeta and 13 Jbeta primers that the PCR ran. TCRdb's copy holds only in-frame clones and misses some; the assay was immunoSEQ multiplex PCR. This table holds fewer than 200,000 clones, more than 65% found once. The source material was PBMCs. The receptors originated from a girl aged 2-9 years in good health and CMV-seropositive.

This rearrangement joins TRBV4-1 to TRBJ2-1, with 9 bases lining up with TRBD2. The length of the CDR3 is 15 residues. V lost 2 bases to trimming and J lost 6 bases; unmatched junction nucleotides: 5. Germline CDR1 is MGHRA and CDR2 is YSYEKL. DNA of the CDR3: TGCGCCAGCAGCCAATTAGCGGGAGCCCCCAATGAGCAGTTCTTC. This codes for CASSQLAGAPNEQFF.

The chain joins TRBV5-1 to TRBJ1-1; 8 nucleotides align to TRBD1. CDR1 is SGHRS and CDR2 is YFSETQ in the germline V gene. V lost 1 base to trimming and J lost 4 bases; unmatched junction nucleotides: 12. The length of the CDR3 is 17 residues. In nucleotides, the CDR3 is TGCGCCAGCAGCTTGCAGGTTCAGGGGGCAGGCGGCACTGAAGCTTTCTTT. Its protein is CASSLQVQGAGGTEAFF.

The CDR3 DNA reads as TGTGCCATCATCCTTCGGCAGGGTTACGAGCAGTACTTC. Amino acids: CAIILRQGYEQYF. V and J are TRBV2 and TRBJ2-7, with D possibly being TRBD1 (5 bases). V dropped 10 bases and J dropped 4 bases, with 17 bases sitting between them. The CDR3 is 13 residues long. CDR1 and CDR2 (germline): SNHLY, FYNNEI. Together with reference TRBV2 and TRBJ2-7, the CDR3 gives the full variable domain: EPEVTQTPSHQVTQMGQEVILRCVPISNHLYFYWYRQILGQKVEFLVSFYNNEISEKSEIFDDQFSVERPDGSNFTLKIRSTKLEDSAMYFCAIILRQGYEQYFGPGTRLTVT.

The J gene is TRBJ2-3, the V gene TRBV7-3; TRBD2 matches 8 bases. CDR3 size: 15 residues. The germline V gene encodes CDR1 SGHTA and CDR2 FQGTGA. V dropped 5 bases and J dropped 1; count of bases not matched to a gene: 5. This CDR3 reads CASSPQAGGTDTQYF. The CDR3 nucleotides read TGTGCCAGCAGCCCCCAAGCGGGAGGCACAGATACGCAGTATTTT.

This chain joins TRBV9 and TRBJ1-3; no clear D. Looked up from germline, CDR1 is SGDLS and CDR2 is YYNGEE. The CDR3 has 17 amino acids. The V end was cut by 4 bases, the J end by 0 bases, with 17 bases between. CDR3 sequence (DNA): TGTGCCAGCAGCCCTACCAGAGGTAAAACCTCTGGAAACACCATATATTTT. Translating it yields CASSPTRGKTSGNTIYF.

This clone was found a few times. This chain uses TRBV29-1 with TRBJ1-1; 7 bases line up with TRBD1. Trimming at V came to 7 bases and at J to 5 bases, leaving 10 bases not matched to a gene. The length of the CDR3 is 13 residues. CDR1 and CDR2 (germline): SQVTM, ANQGSEA. In nucleotides, the CDR3 is TGCAGCGGCCTATCAGGGGGTTGGACTGAAGCTTTCTTT. Its translation is CSGLSGGWTEAFF.

The rearrangement links TRBV7-2 to TRBJ1-5; tentatively, D is TRBD1 (6 bases). The germline CDR1 and CDR2 sequences are SGHTA and FQGNSA. V shed 4 bases and J shed 9 bases, with 13 bases lying between them. The CDR3 has 13 amino acids. Here the CDR3 reads CASSSGQGRPQHF. The CDR3 nucleotides read TGTGCCAGCAGCTCGGGGCAGGGGCGGCCCCAGCATTTT.

The chain uses TRBV11-1 and TRBJ2-2; the D gene is possibly TRBD1 (5 bases). The germline CDR1 and CDR2 sequences are SGHAT and FQDESV (reference sequence). This CDR3 comprises 15 residues. Trimming left V 1 base short and J 3 bases short, with 9 bases between. This CDR3 reads CASSLGRAHTGELFF. CDR3 DNA: TGTGCCAGCAGCTTAGGCAGGGCCCACACCGGGGAGCTGTTTTTT.

The rearrangement uses TRBV25-1 and TRBJ2-1; 7 bases are a match to TRBD2. This CDR3 has 15 amino acids. The ends lost 5 bases at V and 1 base at J; junction bases unmatched: 5. Per the germline V gene, CDR1 is MGHDK and CDR2 is SYGVNS. The CDR3 spells CASSRGTNSYNEQFF. For the CDR3, the DNA is TGTGCCAGCAGTCGGGGGACTAATTCCTACAATGAGCAGTTCTTC.

This clone turned up a few times. The V call is TRBV2, the J call TRBJ1-2; 7 bases are a match to TRBD1. Germline lookup yields CDR1 SNHLY and CDR2 FYNNEI. V dropped 4 bases and J dropped 2; count of bases not matched to a gene: 7. This CDR3 contains 15 residues. For the CDR3, the DNA is TGTGCCAGCAGTGGCAGGGGGGAGAGGAACTATGGCTACACCTTC. This gives the protein CASSGRGERNYGYTF. Full variable domain (remainder filled in from reference TRBV2 and TRBJ1-2): EPEVTQTPSHQVTQMGQEVILRCVPISNHLYFYWYRQILGQKVEFLVSFYNNEISEKSEIFDDQFSVERPDGSNFTLKIRSTKLEDSAMYFCASSGRGERNYGYTFGSGTRLTVV.

The rearrangement joins TRBV29-1 to TRBJ1-3; D remains unclear. This CDR3 is 13 amino acids long. The germline V gene has CDR1 SQVTM and CDR2 ANQGSEA. Deletions cut 5 bases from V and 2 bases from J, with 10 bases between. CDR3 loop: CSVWAGAGNTIYF. The CDR3 nucleotides are TGCAGCGTTTGGGCAGGCGCTGGAAACACCATATATTTT.

This clone was detected a few times. V usage is TRBV7-2 and J usage is TRBJ1-6; 9 nucleotides agree with TRBD1. Germline V gene lookup returns CDR1 SGHTA and CDR2 FQGNSA. The V segment lost 6 bases and the J segment 7 bases; nucleotides outside the gene matches: 1. The CDR3 has 13 amino acids. The CDR3 is CASRGQGNSPLHF. The CDR3 DNA is TGTGCCAGCAGGGGACAGGGAAATTCACCCCTCCACTTT.

The rearrangement links TRBV7-6 to TRBJ2-2; 7 positions match TRBD2. The CDR3 is 14 amino acids. V lost 4 bases and J lost 5; bases outside the gene matches: 4. Germline V CDR1 and CDR2: SGHVS, FNYEAQ. DNA of the CDR3: TGTGCCAGCAGCTCTCTAGCGGCAACCGGGGAGCTGTTTTTT. This codes for CASSSLAATGELFF.

The chain has TRBV4-1 and TRBJ2-1; the match to TRBD2 covers 7 bases. V gave up 0 bases and J gave up 2 bases; unmatched junction bases: 10. Germline CDR1 and CDR2: MGHRA and YSYEKL. The CDR3 is 18 residues long. The CDR3 spells CASSQDPRGRGAYNEQFF. CDR3 coding DNA: TGCGCCAGCAGCCAAGACCCCCGGGGGAGGGGTGCCTACAATGAGCAGTTCTTC.

This clone was picked up one time. This sequence joins TRBV29-1 and TRBJ2-1; possibly TRBD2 for D (7 bases). The CDR3 consists of 12 residues. The V gene's germline CDR1 is SQVTM and CDR2 ANQGSEA. V was cut by 4 bases and J by 8 bases, with 12 bases left in between. The CDR3 coding sequence is TGCAGCGTTGGTAGGGGGAGGGATGAGCAGTTCTTC. Its protein product is CSVGRGRDEQFF.

The rearrangement joins TRBV7-9 to TRBJ1-1; 7 bases line up with TRBD1. V was clipped by 6 bases and J by 5 bases; unmatched bases: 12. Germline assignment: CDR1 SEHNR and CDR2 FQNEAQ (reference sequence). This CDR3 contains 15 residues. CDR3 protein: CASSKTGVVWTEAFF. The DNA for the CDR3 is TGTGCCAGCAGTAAAACAGGGGTGGTATGGACTGAAGCTTTCTTT.

A remark on this clone: Other nucleotide sequences from this sample produce the same CDR3. This CDR3 is CAAYDSYNEQFF. The CDR3 DNA sequence: TGTGCTGCCTACGACTCCTACAATGAGCAGTTCTTC. The chain is built from TRBV27 and TRBJ2-1, with D uncertain. This CDR3 spans 12 amino acids. Looked up from germline, CDR1 is MNHEY and CDR2 is SMNVEV (reference sequence).

V is TRBV7-3 and J is TRBJ2-3, with a tentative D call TRBD2 (7 bases). From germline, CDR1 is SGHTA and CDR2 FQGTGA. V dropped 5 bases and J dropped 2 bases, with 14 bases sitting between them. The CDR3 runs to 15 residues. This CDR3 reads CASSASGGPTDTQYF. The CDR3 nucleotides are TGTGCCAGCAGCGCATCGGGGGGCCCCACAGATACGCAGTATTTT. The full variable domain, rest sourced from reference TRBV7-3 and TRBJ2-3, is GAGVSQTPSNKVTEKGKYVELRCDPISGHTALYWYRQSLGQGPEFLIYFQGTGAADDSGLPNDRFFAVRPEGSVSTLKIQRTERGDSAVYLCASSASGGPTDTQYFGPGTRLTVL.

DNA of the CDR3: TGTGCCAGCAGCTTGCGCCAGGGTTACGAGCAGTACTTC. It codes for CASSLRQGYEQYF. The V gene is TRBV5-5, the J gene TRBJ2-7; weak D call: TRBD1 (5 bases). The V end was cut by 1 base, the J end by 4 bases, with 9 bases between. The germline V gene encodes CDR1 SGHKS and CDR2 YYEKEE (reference sequence). CDR3 length equals 13 residues.

The chain uses TRBV30 and TRBJ2-3, with TRBD1 identical over 10 bases. The CDR3 covers 14 residues. Losses at the gene ends were 5 bases for V and 3 bases for J; bases not matched to a gene: 5. Germline V gives CDR1 GTSNPN, CDR2 SVGIG (reference sequence). The CDR3 bases are TGTGCCTGGGGCCGGACAGGGGGGACAGATACGCAGTATTTT. It yields the protein CAWGRTGGTDTQYF.

The rearrangement uses TRBV4-1 and TRBJ1-3; D unclear. Germline V lookup: CDR1 MGHRA, CDR2 YSYEKL. The CDR3 runs to 14 residues. Trimming took off 0 bases at V and 2 bases at J, with 5 bases between the two ends. CDR3 bases: TGCGCCAGCAGCCAAGACGTAGCTGGAAACACCATATATTTT. This gives the protein CASSQDVAGNTIYF.

V gene TRBV19 combines with J gene TRBJ1-5, with TRBD1 as a possible D gene (5 bases). Trimming took 7 bases from V and 0 from J, leaving 10 bases between them. The CDR3 consists of 14 residues. CDR1 and CDR2 (germline): LNHDA, SQIVND (reference sequence). The CDR3 here is CASILRGSNQPQHF. DNA of the CDR3: TGTGCCAGTATACTAAGGGGTAGCAATCAGCCCCAGCATTTT.

The chain carries TRBV27 and TRBJ1-2, with 10 bases fitting TRBD1. The junction had 21 bases not matched to a gene; V was cut back by 4 bases and J by 7 bases. CDR1 and CDR2 (germline): MNHEY, SMNVEV (reference sequence). CDR3 length equals 19 residues. The CDR3 protein is CASSSDVSGTGEIVGGYTF. The CDR3 bases are TGTGCCAGCAGTTCAGACGTCTCCGGGACAGGGGAGATAGTGGGTGGCTACACCTTC.

V is TRBV19 and J is TRBJ1-4; D possibly corresponds to TRBD1 (5 bases). The CDR3 runs to 11 residues. CDR1 and CDR2 from the germline V gene are LNHDA and SQIVND (reference sequence). Trimming left V 6 bases short and J 8 bases short, with 7 bases between. In DNA, the CDR3 is TGTGCCAGTAGGGGGGGAGAAAAACTGTTTTTT. The encoded protein is CASRGGEKLFF. Complete variable domain (other parts from reference TRBV19 and TRBJ1-4): DGGITQSPKYLFRKEGQNVTLSCEQNLNHDAMYWYRQDPGQGLRLIYYSQIVNDFQKGDIAEGYSVSREKKESFPLTVTSAQKNPTAFYLCASRGGEKLFFGSGTQLSVL.

The rearrangement uses TRBV6-5 and TRBJ2-7, with a tentative D call TRBD1 (6 bases). CDR3 length equals 14 residues. V gave up 10 bases and J gave up 3 bases, with 19 bases separating them. Germline V gene lookup returns CDR1 MNHEY and CDR2 SVGAGI. In nucleotides, the CDR3 is TGTGCCACTGGGACACCCAGGAAGGTCTACGAGCAGTACTTC. Translated, it gives CATGTPRKVYEQYF.

The chain is built from TRBV19 and TRBJ1-5; D call uncertain. V lost 4 bases, J lost 0 bases, and 10 bases lay in between. The CDR3 has 15 amino acids. CDR1 is LNHDA and CDR2 is SQIVND in the germline V gene (reference sequence). CDR3 nucleotides: TGTGCCAGTAGTACTCGCCGGTATAGCAATCAGCCCCAGCATTTT. Its translation is CASSTRRYSNQPQHF. The entire variable domain, with the rest obtained from reference TRBV19 and TRBJ1-5, is as follows: DGGITQSPKYLFRKEGQNVTLSCEQNLNHDAMYWYRQDPGQGLRLIYYSQIVNDFQKGDIAEGYSVSREKKESFPLTVTSAQKNPTAFYLCASSTRRYSNQPQHFGDGTRLSIL.

The rearrangement uses TRBV5-6 and TRBJ2-1; possible D gene TRBD1, 6 bases. Germline CDR1 SGHDT, CDR2 YYEEEE. The CDR3 extends over 16 amino acids. The germline V and J ends were trimmed by 3 bases and 7 bases, with 20 bases remaining between them. The CDR3 sequence: CASSSQIRTERNEQFF. The CDR3, as DNA: TGTGCCAGCAGCTCGCAAATCCGGACAGAACGAAATGAGCAGTTCTTC.

This clone was seen only a few times. This chain joins TRBV6-5 and TRBJ1-1; 8 positions match TRBD1. J lost 3 bases, V lost 2 bases, and 5 bases had no gene match. Germline V gives CDR1 MNHEY, CDR2 SVGAGI. The CDR3 length is 15 residues. The CDR3 region is CASSYVQGGYTEAFF. CDR3 sequence (DNA): TGTGCCAGCAGTTACGTACAGGGGGGTTACACTGAAGCTTTCTTT.

This rearrangement joins TRBV6-1 to TRBJ2-7; the D gene is possibly TRBD1 (6 bases). Trimming removed 5 bases at V and 7 bases at J, with 15 bases between. The CDR3 consists of 13 residues. Germline values: CDR1 MNHNS, CDR2 SASEGT. CDR3 region: CASSSGTIQEQYF. For the CDR3, the DNA is TGTGCCAGCAGTTCCGGGACAATCCAGGAGCAGTACTTC.